Below, one T cell receptor (beta chain) is given with its context. The age range of participants was about 18 to 95 years, with residence in about 25 US areas. This CDR3 comprises 15 residues. Germline values: CDR1 SGHAT, CDR2 FQNNGV. Trimming removed 6 bases from V and 6 bases from J; junction bases left unmatched: 11. This sample was included in a study of blood T cell repertoires in COVID-19. Method: immunoSEQ multiplex PCR; TCRdb's copy keeps in-frame clones and lacks some. The data show 200,000 to 250,000 clones, about 90% seen once. This TCR derives from a woman in her twenties or thirties who had been exposed to COVID-19. Source material: PBMCs or T cells enriched from blood (not recorded which). This chain links TRBV11-2 with TRBJ2-3; 8 nucleotides match TRBD2. CDR3 DNA sequence: TGTGCCAGCAGTCGTTCGGGGACTAGAGCCGATACGCAGTATTTT. Protein: CASSRSGTRADTQYF. Drawing the rest from reference TRBV11-2 and TRBJ2-3, the complete variable domain is EAGVAQSPRYKIIEKRQSVAFWCNPISGHATLYWYQQILGQGPKLLIQFQNNGVVDDSQLPKDRFSAERLKGVDSTLKIQPAKLEDSAVYLCASSRSGTRADTQYFGPGTRLTVL.